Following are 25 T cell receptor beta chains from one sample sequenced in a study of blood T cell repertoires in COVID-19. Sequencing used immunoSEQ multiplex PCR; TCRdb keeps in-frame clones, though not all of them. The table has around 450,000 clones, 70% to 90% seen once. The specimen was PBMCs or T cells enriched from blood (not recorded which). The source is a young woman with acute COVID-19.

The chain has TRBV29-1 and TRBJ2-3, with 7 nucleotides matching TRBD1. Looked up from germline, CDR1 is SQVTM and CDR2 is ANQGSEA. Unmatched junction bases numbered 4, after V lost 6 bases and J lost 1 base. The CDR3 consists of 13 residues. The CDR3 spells CSVPGTGTDTQYF. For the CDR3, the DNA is TGCAGCGTCCCCGGGACAGGCACAGATACGCAGTATTTT.

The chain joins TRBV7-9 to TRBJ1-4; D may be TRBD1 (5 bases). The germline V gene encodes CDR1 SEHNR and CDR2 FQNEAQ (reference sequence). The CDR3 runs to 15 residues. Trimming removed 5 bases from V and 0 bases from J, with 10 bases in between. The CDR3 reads CASSAGFSTNEKLFF. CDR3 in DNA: TGTGCCAGCAGCGCAGGGTTTTCAACTAATGAAAAACTGTTTTTT.

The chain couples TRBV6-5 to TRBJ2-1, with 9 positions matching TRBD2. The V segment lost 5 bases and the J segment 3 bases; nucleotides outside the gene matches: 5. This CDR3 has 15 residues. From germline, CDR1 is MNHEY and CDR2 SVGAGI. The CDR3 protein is CASSIAGDGYNEQFF. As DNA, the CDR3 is TGTGCCAGCAGTATAGCGGGGGATGGCTACAATGAGCAGTTCTTC.

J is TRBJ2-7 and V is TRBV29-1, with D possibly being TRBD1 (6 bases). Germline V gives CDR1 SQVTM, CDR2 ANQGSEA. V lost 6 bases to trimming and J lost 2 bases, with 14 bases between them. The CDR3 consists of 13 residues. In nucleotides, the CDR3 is TGCAGCGTAAGACAGGTCGGGGCCTACGAGCAGTACTTC. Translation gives CSVRQVGAYEQYF.

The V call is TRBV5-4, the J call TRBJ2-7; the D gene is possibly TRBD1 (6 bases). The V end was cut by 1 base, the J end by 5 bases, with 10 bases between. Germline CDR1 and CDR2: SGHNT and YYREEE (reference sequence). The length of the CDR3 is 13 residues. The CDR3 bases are TGTGCCAGCAGCTTGACAGGGAAGGACGAGCAGTACTTC. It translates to CASSLTGKDEQYF.

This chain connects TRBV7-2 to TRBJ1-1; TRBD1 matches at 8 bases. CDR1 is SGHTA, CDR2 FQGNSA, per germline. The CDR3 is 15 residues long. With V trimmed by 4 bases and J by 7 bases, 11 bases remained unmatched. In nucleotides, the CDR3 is TGTGCCAGCAGCTCTGTACAGGGGGTTAGTAGTGAAGCTTTCTTT. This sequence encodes CASSSVQGVSSEAFF.

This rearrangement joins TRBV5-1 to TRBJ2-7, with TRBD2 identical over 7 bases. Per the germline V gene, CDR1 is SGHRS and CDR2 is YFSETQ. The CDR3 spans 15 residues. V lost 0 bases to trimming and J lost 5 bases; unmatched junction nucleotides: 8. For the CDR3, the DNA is TGCGCCAGCAGCTTGGTGCGCGGGAGTTTGAACGAGCAGTACTTC. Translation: CASSLVRGSLNEQYF.

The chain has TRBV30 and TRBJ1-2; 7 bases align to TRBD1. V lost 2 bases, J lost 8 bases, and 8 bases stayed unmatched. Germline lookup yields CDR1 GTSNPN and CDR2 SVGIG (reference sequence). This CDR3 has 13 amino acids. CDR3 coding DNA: TGTGCCTGGAGTAGGCAGGGGGGCCGAGGCTACACCTTC. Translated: CAWSRQGGRGYTF.

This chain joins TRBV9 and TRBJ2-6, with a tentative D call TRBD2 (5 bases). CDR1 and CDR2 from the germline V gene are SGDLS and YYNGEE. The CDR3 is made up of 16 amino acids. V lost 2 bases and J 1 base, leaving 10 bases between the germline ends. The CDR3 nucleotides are TGTGCCAGCAGCGTTTTGGAGGTGTCTGGGGCCAACGTCCTGACTTTC. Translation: CASSVLEVSGANVLTF.

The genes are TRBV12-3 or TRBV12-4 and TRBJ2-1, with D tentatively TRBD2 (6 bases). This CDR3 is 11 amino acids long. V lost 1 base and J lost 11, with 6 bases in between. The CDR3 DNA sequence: TGTGCCAGCAGTTTAGGCGGGAAGCAGTTCTTC. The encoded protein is CASSLGGKQFF.

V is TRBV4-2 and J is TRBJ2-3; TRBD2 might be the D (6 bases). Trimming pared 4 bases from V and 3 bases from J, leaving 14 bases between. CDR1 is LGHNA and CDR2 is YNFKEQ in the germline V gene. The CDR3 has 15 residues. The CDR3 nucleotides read TGTGCCAGCAGCCCGGGACTTGCGCGGACAGATACGCAGTATTTT. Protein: CASSPGLARTDTQYF.

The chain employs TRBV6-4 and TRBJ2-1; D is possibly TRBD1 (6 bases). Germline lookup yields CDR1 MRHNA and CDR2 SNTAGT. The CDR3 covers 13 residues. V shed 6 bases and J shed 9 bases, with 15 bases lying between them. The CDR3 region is CASSEQGSGEQFF. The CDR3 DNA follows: TGTGCCAGCAGCGAACAGGGTTCGGGTGAGCAGTTCTTC.

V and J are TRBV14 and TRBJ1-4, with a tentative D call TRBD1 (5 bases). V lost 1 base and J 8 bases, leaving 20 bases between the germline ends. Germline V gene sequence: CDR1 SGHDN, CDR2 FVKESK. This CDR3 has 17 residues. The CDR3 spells CASSQGIYLVGGEKLFF. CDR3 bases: TGTGCCAGCAGCCAAGGAATTTATCTAGTGGGGGGGGAAAAACTGTTTTTT.

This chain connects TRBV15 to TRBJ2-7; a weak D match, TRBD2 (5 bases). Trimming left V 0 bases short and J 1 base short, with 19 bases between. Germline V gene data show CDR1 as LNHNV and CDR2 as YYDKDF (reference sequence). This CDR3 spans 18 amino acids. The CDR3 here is CATSRDKGRGPWSYEQYF. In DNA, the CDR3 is TGTGCCACCAGCAGAGATAAGGGTCGGGGTCCCTGGTCCTACGAGCAGTACTTC.

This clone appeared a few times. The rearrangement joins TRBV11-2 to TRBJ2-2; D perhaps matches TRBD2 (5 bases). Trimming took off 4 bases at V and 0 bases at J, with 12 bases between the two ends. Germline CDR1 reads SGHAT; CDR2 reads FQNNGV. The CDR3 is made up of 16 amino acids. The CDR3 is CASSSAAGTNTGELFF. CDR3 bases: TGTGCCAGCAGCTCAGCGGCGGGCACGAACACCGGGGAGCTGTTTTTT.

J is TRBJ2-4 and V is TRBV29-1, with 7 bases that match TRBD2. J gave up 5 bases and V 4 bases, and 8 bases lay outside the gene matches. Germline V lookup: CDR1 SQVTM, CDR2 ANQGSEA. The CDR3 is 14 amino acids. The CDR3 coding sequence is TGCAGCGTTGTGGGGAGCGGGATTCAAAACATTCAGTACTTC. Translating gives CSVVGSGIQNIQYF.

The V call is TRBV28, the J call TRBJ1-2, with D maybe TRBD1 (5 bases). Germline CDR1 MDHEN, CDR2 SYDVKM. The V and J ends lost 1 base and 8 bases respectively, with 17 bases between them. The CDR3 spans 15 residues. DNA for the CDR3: TGTGCCAGCAGTTTATCGCCGGGACTGGGAGACGGCTACACCTTC. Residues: CASSLSPGLGDGYTF.

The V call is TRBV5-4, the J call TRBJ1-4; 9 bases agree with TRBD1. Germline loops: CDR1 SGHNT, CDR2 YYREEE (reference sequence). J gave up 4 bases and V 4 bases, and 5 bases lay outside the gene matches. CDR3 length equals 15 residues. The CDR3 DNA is TGTGCCAGCAGCAAGCCGGGACAGGGTAATGAAAAACTGTTTTTT. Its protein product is CASSKPGQGNEKLFF.

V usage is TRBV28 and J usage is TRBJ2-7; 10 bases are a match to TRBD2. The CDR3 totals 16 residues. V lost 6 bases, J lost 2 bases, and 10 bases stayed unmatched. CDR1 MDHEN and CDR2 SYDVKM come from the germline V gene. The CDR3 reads CASSRAGSGRTYEQYF. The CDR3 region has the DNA TGTGCCAGCAGCCGGGCGGGTAGCGGGAGGACCTACGAGCAGTACTTC.

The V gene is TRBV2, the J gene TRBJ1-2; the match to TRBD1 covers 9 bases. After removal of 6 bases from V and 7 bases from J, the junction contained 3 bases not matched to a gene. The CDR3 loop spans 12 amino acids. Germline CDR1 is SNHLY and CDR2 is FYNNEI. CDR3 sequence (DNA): TGTGCCAGCAGGACAGGGGGGTCTGGCTACACCTTC. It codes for CASRTGGSGYTF.

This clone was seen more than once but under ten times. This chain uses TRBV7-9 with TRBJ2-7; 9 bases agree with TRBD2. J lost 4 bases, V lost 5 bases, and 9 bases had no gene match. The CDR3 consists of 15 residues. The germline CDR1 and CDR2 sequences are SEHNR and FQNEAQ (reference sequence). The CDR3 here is CASSQSSGREYEQYF. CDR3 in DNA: TGTGCCAGCAGCCAAAGTAGCGGGAGAGAATACGAGCAGTACTTC.

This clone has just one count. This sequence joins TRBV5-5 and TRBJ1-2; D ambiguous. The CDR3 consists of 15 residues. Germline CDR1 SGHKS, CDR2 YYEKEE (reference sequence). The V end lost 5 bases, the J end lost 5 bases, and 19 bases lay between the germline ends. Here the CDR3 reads CASREGTGSSYGYTF. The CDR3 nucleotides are TGTGCCAGCAGAGAAGGCACCGGGTCCTCATATGGCTACACCTTC.

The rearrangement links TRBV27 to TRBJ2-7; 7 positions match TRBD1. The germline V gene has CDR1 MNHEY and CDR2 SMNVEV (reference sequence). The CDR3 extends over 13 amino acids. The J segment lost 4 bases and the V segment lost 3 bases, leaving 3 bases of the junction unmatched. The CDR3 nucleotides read TGTGCCAGCAGTTTTGGGGACAGATACGAGCAGTACTTC. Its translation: CASSFGDRYEQYF.

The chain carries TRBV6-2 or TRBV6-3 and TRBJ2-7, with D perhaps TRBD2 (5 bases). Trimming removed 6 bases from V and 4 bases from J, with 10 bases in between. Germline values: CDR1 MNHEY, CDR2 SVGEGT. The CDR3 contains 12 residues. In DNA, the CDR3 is TGTGCCAGCAGCTCGGGCGGGTACGAGCAGTACTTC. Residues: CASSSGGYEQYF.

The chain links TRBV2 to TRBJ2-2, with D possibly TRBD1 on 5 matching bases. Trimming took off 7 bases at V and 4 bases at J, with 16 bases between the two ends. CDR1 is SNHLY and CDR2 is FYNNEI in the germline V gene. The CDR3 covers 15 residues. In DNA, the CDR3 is TGTGCCAGCAAGACAGAACAGATATCCACCGGGGAGCTGTTTTTT. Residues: CASKTEQISTGELFF.